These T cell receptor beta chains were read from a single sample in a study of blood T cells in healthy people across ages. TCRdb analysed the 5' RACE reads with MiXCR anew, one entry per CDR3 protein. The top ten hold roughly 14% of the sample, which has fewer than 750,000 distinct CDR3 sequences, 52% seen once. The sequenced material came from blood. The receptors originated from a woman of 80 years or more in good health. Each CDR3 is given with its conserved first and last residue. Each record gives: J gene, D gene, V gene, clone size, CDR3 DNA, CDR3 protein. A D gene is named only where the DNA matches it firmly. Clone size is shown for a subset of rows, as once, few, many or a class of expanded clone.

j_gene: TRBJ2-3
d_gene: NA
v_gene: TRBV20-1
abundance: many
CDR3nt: TGCAGTGCTATACCCCCCTTCACAGATACGCAGTATTTT
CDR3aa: CSAIPPFTDTQYF

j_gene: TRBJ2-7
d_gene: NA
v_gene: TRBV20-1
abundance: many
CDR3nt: TGCAGTGCTCAGGGAGGTGGTAACGAGCAGTACTTC
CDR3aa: CSAQGGGNEQYF

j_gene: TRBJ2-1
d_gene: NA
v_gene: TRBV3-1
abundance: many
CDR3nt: TGTGCCAGCAGCGTTCCCAACAATGAGCAGTTCTTC
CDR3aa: CASSVPNNEQFF

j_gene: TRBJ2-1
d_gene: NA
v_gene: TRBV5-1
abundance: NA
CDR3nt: TGCGCCAGCAGAGGGGATAGGGGCGACAATGAGCAGTTCTTC
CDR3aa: CASRGDRGDNEQFF

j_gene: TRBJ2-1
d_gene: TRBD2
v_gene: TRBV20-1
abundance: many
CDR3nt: TGCAGTGCTCGCCCCCTGGGGCGGGGGTCTGGAAATGAGCAGTTCTTC
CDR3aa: CSARPLGRGSGNEQFF

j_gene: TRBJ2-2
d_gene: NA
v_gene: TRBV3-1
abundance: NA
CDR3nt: TGTGCCAGCAGCCAATTCCCGGCTGCCACCGGGGAGCTGTTTTTT
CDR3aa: CASSQFPAATGELFF

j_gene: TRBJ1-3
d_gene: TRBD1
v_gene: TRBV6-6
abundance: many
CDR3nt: TGTGCCAGCAGTACAGGGGGGCCCTCTGGAAACACCATATATTTT
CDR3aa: CASSTGGPSGNTIYF

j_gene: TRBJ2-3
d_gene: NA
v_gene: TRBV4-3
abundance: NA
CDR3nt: TGCGCCAGCAAAGCTACGAGCGGCACAGATACGCAGTATTTT
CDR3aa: CASKATSGTDTQYF

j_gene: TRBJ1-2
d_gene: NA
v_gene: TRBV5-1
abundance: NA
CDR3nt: TGCGCCAGCAGCTTGGACCGATTAAACTATGGCTACACCTTC
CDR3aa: CASSLDRLNYGYTF

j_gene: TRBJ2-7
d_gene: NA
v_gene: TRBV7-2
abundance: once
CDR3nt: TGTGCCAGCAGCTTGAACGGGTACTACGAGCAGTACTTC
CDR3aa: CASSLNGYYEQYF

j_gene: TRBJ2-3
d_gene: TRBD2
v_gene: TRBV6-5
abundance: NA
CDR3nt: TGTGCCAGCGGCCAGCAGCGGGGAGCCAGCACAGATACGCAGTATTTT
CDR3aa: CASGQQRGASTDTQYF

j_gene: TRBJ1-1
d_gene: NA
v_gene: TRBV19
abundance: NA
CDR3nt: TGTGCCGTCAAAACAGGGTGGACTGAAGCTTTCTTT
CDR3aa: CAVKTGWTEAFF

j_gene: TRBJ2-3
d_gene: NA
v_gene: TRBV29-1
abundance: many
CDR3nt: TGCAGCGTTGACGCAGGCCCAGATACGCAGTATTTT
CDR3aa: CSVDAGPDTQYF

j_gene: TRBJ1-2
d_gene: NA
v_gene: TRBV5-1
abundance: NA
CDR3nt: TGCGCCAGCATCTTGGGGCAGGGCTATGGCTACACCTTC
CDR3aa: CASILGQGYGYTF

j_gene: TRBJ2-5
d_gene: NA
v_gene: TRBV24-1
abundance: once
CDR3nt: TGTGCCACCAGCCTCGGGGGGCGCCCTGAAGAGACCCAGTACTTC
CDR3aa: CATSLGGRPEETQYF

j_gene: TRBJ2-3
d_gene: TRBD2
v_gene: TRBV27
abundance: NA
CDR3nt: TGTGCCAGCAGCCGACAACCGGGACTAGGAGGGGAAGAGTATTTT
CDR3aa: CASSRQPGLGGEEYF

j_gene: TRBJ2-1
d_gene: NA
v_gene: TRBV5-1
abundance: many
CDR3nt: TGCGCCAGCAGCTTAACCCCACTAGCTCTCCACAATGAGCAGTTCTTC
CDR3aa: CASSLTPLALHNEQFF

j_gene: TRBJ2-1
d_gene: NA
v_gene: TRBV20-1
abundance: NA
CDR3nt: TGCAGTGCTAGGCCCGGGGGCCTACGGAATGAGCAGTTCTTC
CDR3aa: CSARPGGLRNEQFF

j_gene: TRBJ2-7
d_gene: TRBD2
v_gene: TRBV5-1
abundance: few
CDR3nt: TGCGCCAGCAGGATCATCCCAGGGAGGGCCCACGAGCAGTACTTC
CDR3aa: CASRIIPGRAHEQYF

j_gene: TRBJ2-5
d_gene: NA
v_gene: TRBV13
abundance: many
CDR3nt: TGTGCCAGCAGTTCCGAAGAGACCCAGTACTTC
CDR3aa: CASSSEETQYF

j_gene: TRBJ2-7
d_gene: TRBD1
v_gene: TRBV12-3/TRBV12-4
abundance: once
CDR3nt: TGTGCCAGCAGGTCGGGCGGAACAGGGGGAGTCGAGCAGTACTTC
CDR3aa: CASRSGGTGGVEQYF

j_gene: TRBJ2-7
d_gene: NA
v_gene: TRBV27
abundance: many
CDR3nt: TGTGCCAGCAGTACAAGGACAGCCTACGAGCAGTACTTC
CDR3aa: CASSTRTAYEQYF

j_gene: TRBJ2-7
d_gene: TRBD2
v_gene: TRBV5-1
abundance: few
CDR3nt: TGCGCCAGGGAACAGGGACTAGCGGGAGATGTCTGCTCCTACGAGCAGTACTTC
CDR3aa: CAREQGLAGDVCSYEQYF

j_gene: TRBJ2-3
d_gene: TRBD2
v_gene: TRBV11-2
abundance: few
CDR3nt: TGTGCCAGCAGCTTCAGCGGGAGGGTTCCAGATACGCAGTATTTT
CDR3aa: CASSFSGRVPDTQYF

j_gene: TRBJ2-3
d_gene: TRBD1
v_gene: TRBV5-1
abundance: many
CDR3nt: TGCGCCAGCAGTAGTCGGGGACAGAGATTCACAGATACGCAGTATTTT
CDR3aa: CASSSRGQRFTDTQYF

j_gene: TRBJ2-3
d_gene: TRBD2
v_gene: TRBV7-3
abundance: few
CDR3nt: TGTGCCAGCAGCCAGAGCGGGGGCCACGGGGATACGCAGTATTTT
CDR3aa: CASSQSGGHGDTQYF

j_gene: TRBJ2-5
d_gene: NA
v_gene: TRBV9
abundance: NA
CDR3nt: TGTGCCAGCAGCCCCCCCGCTCCTCAAGAGACCCAGTACTTC
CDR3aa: CASSPPAPQETQYF

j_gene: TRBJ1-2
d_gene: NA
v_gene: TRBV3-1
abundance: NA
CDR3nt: TGTGCCAGCAGCCAAAACCAGTATGGCTACACCTTC
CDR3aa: CASSQNQYGYTF

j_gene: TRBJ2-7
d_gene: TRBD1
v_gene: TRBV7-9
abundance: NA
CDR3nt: TGTGCCAGCGGGCCCATTGGGACAGGGACCTACGAGCAGTACTTC
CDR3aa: CASGPIGTGTYEQYF

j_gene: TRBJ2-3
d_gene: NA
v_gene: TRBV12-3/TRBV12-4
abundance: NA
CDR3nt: TGTGCCGTTGGGACCGCAGATACGCAGTATTTT
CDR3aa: CAVGTADTQYF

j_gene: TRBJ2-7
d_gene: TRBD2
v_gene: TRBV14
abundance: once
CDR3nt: TGTGCCAGCAGCCCTACGGCCGGGGGGGGACACGAGCAGTACTTC
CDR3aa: CASSPTAGGGHEQYF

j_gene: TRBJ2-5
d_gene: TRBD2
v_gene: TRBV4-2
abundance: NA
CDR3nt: TGTGCCAGCAGCCAAGAATGGGGACTAGCGGTTTACAATGAGCAGTACTTC
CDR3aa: CASSQEWGLAVYNEQYF

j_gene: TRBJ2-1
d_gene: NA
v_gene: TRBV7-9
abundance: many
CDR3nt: TGTGCCAGCAGATTGGTCCCCCGGAATGAGCAGTTCTTC
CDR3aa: CASRLVPRNEQFF

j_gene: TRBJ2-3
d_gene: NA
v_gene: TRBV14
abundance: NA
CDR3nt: TGTGCCAGCAGCCAAGAAGGTCCAGGCAGTGCCACAGATACGCAGTATTTT
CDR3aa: CASSQEGPGSATDTQYF

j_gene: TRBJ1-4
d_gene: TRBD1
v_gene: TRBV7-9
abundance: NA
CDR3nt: TGTGCCAGCAGCGTAAAGGGGGCCACGAATGAAAAACTGTTTTTT
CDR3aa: CASSVKGATNEKLFF

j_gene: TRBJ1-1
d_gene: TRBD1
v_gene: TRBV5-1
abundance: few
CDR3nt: TGCGCCAGCAGCCCCGTCCCGGGACAGGGGTTTTGGGCTTTCTTT
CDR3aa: CASSPVPGQGFWAFF

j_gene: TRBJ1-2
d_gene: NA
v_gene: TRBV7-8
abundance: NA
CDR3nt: TGTGCCAGCAGCTTAACGTCCGGGACGGAGATCAACTATGGCTACACCTTC
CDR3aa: CASSLTSGTEINYGYTF

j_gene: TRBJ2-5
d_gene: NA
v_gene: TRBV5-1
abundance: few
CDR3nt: TGCGCCAGCAGCCCCCAGGGAGTCCAAACCCCGTACTTC
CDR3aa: CASSPQGVQTPYF

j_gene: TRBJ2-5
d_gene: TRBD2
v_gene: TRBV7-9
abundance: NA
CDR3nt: TGTGCCAGCAGTTATTTTAGCGGGAGTGAGACCCAGTACTTC
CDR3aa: CASSYFSGSETQYF

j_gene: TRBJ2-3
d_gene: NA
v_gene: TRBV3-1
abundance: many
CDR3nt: TGTGCCAGCAGCCCCCCTGGGAGGGGGCGGGATACGCAGTATTTT
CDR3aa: CASSPPGRGRDTQYF